This T cell receptor beta chain was observed in a study of T cell changes during pregnancy in multiple sclerosis. Germline V gene sequence: CDR1 GTSNPN, CDR2 SVGIG (reference sequence). The CDR3 totals 12 residues. V lost 3 bases and J lost 4, with 10 bases in between. Here immunoSEQ multiplex PCR was the method, and the copy in TCRdb shows in-frame clones only, minus some. Of 55,000 or so clones in the sample, roughly 90% were seen once. Specimen: CD4+ T cells from peripheral blood mononuclear cells, collected after pregnancy. The clonotype originates from a female donor in good health, enrolled as a control in a pregnancy study. V usage is TRBV30 and J usage is TRBJ2-7, with D perhaps TRBD1 (6 bases). The CDR3, as DNA: TGTGCCTGGAGCAACCAGGGGTACGAGCAGTACTTC. It translates to CAWSNQGYEQYF.